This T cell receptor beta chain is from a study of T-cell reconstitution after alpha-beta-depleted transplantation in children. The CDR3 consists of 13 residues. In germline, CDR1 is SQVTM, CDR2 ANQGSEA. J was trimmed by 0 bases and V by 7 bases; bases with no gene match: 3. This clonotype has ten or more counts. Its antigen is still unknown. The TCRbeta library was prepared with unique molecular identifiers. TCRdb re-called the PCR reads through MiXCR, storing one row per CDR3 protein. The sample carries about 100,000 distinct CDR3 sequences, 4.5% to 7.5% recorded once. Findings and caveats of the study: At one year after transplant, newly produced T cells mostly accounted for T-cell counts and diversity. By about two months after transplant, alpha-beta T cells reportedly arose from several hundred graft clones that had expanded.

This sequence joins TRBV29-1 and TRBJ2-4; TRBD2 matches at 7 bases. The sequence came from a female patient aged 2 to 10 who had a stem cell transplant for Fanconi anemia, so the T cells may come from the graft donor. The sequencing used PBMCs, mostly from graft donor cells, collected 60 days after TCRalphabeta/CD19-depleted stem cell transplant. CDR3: CSAGGEAKNIQYF. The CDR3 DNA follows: TGCAGCGCGGGAGGTGAAGCCAAAAACATTCAGTACTTC.